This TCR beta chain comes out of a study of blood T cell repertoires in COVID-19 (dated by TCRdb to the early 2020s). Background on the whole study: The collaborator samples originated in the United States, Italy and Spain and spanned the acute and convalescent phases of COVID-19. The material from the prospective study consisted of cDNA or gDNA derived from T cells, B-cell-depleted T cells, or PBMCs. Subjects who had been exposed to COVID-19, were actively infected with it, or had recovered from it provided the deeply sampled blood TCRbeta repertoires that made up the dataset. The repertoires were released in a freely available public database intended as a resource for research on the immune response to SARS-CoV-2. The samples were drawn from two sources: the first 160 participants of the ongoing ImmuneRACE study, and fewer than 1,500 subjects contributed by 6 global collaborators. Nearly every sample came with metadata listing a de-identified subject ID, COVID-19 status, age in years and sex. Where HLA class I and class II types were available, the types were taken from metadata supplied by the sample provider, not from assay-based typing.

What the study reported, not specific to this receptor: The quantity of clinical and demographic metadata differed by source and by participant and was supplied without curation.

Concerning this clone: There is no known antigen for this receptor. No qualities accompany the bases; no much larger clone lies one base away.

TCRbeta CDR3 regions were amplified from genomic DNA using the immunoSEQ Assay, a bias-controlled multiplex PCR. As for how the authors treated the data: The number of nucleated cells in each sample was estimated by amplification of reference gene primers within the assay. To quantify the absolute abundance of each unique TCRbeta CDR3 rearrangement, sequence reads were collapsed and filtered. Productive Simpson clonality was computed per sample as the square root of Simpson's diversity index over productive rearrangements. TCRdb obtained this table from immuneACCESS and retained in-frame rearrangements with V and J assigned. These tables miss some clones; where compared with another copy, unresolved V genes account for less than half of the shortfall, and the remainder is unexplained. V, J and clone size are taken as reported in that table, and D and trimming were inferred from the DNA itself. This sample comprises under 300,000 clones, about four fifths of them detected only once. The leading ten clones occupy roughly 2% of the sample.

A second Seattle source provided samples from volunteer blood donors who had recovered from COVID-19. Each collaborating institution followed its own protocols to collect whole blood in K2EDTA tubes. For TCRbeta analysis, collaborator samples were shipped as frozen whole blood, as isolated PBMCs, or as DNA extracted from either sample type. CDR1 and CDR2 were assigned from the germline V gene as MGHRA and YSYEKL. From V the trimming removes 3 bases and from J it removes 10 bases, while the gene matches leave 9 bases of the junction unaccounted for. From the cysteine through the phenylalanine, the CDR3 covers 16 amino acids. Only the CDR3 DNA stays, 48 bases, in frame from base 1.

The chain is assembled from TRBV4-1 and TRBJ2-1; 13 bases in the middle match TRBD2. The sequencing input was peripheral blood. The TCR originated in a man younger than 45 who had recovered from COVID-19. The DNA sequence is TGCGCCAGCAGCCAGCCAACTAGCGGGGGGGCTTGGGAGCAGTTCTTC. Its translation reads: CASSQPTSGGAWEQFF.